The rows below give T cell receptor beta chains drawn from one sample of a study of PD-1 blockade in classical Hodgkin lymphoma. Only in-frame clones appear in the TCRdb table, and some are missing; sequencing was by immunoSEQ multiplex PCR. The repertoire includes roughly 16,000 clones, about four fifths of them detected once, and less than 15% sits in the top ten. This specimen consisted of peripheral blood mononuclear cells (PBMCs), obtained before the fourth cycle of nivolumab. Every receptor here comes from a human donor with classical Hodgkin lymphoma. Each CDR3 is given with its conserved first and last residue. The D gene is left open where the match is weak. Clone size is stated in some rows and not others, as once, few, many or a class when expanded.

cdr3_nt: TGTGCCAGCAGCAAAATGCAGTTTACTAAAAACATTCAGTACTTC
cdr3_aa: CASSKMQFTKNIQYF
clone_size: -
j_call: TRBJ2-4
d_call: -
v_call: TRBV21-1

cdr3_nt: TGCGCCAGCAGCTTGGCCGGGGGGGCGTATTACAATGAGCAGTTCTTC
cdr3_aa: CASSLAGGAYYNEQFF
clone_size: -
j_call: TRBJ2-1
d_call: TRBD2
v_call: TRBV5-1

cdr3_nt: TGTGCCAGCAGTTACCGGCAGAACACTGAAGCTTTCTTT
cdr3_aa: CASSYRQNTEAFF
clone_size: -
j_call: TRBJ1-1
d_call: -
v_call: TRBV6-6

cdr3_nt: TGCGCCAGCAGCTTGGCAGGGGGCCCCTACGAGCAGTACTTC
cdr3_aa: CASSLAGGPYEQYF
clone_size: -
j_call: TRBJ2-7
d_call: TRBD1
v_call: TRBV5-1

cdr3_nt: TGTGCCAGCAGCTTAGGAGGGTCTGTCTACGAGCAGTACTTC
cdr3_aa: CASSLGGSVYEQYF
clone_size: few
j_call: TRBJ2-7
d_call: -
v_call: TRBV7-9

cdr3_nt: TGTGCCAGCAGCCGTCGCGACATCGTACAGGGCCACGGCTATGGCTACACCTTC
cdr3_aa: CASSRRDIVQGHGYGYTF
clone_size: -
j_call: TRBJ1-2
d_call: -
v_call: TRBV7-9

cdr3_nt: TGCAGCTTCCGGGGGCACTATGGCTACACCTTC
cdr3_aa: CSFRGHYGYTF
clone_size: -
j_call: TRBJ1-2
d_call: -
v_call: TRBV20-1

cdr3_nt: TGTGCCAGCAGCACACAGGGATTGAACACTGAAGCTTTCTTT
cdr3_aa: CASSTQGLNTEAFF
clone_size: -
j_call: TRBJ1-1
d_call: -
v_call: TRBV7-2

cdr3_nt: TGTGCCAGCAGTCCGGCGGGGTATAGCAATCAGCCCCAGCATTTT
cdr3_aa: CASSPAGYSNQPQHF
clone_size: -
j_call: TRBJ1-5
d_call: -
v_call: TRBV28

cdr3_nt: TGTGCCAGCAGCTCAGGTTCCGTGATTCGGGAGCAGTACTTC
cdr3_aa: CASSSGSVIREQYF
clone_size: -
j_call: TRBJ2-7
d_call: -
v_call: TRBV7-9

cdr3_nt: TGTGCCAGCAGCCGAGGAGGGTCTGGGGCCAACGTCCTGACTTTC
cdr3_aa: CASSRGGSGANVLTF
clone_size: -
j_call: TRBJ2-6
d_call: -
v_call: TRBV7-2

cdr3_nt: TGCGCCAGCAGCCCCCAGGTCGCGGGGGCCATGGGGGAGCTGTTTTTT
cdr3_aa: CASSPQVAGAMGELFF
clone_size: -
j_call: TRBJ2-2
d_call: -
v_call: TRBV5-1